The 18 T cell receptor beta chains presented below share a single source sample, sequenced in a study of blood T cell repertoires in COVID-19. Clones were sequenced by immunoSEQ multiplex PCR, and TCRdb holds only the in-frame ones, with some missing. The table shows tens of thousands of clones, with roughly four fifths occurring only once. What was sequenced was peripheral blood. These receptors were obtained from a man aged 50-60 years with active or convalescent COVID-19.

This clone turned up a few times. The chain employs TRBV2 and TRBJ2-7; D is uncertain. This CDR3 spans 14 amino acids. Germline V gene lookup returns CDR1 SNHLY and CDR2 FYNNEI. V shed 4 bases and J shed 0 bases, with 10 bases lying between them. The DNA for the CDR3 is TGTGCCAGCAGTGTCAGGTCCTTCTCCTACGAGCAGTACTTC. This translates into CASSVRSFSYEQYF.

This chain uses TRBV5-1 with TRBJ2-5, with D tentatively TRBD2 (5 bases). CDR3 length: 15 amino acids. Trimming removed 0 bases at V and 5 bases at J, with 14 bases between. Germline V lookup: CDR1 SGHRS, CDR2 YFSETQ. The CDR3 reads CASSLASQSGETQYF. The CDR3 DNA reads as TGCGCCAGCAGCTTGGCGAGCCAGTCGGGGGAGACCCAGTACTTC.

This chain connects TRBV6-4 to TRBJ1-2; TRBD1 agrees at 10 bases. The CDR3 contains 15 residues. The V gene end was trimmed by 7 bases and the J gene end by 7 bases; junction bases not matched to a gene: 12. In germline, CDR1 is MRHNA, CDR2 SNTAGT. The CDR3 bases are TGTGCCAGCACCTCATATCCCGGGACAGGGGTTGGCTACACCTTC. Its translation: CASTSYPGTGVGYTF.

The chain has TRBV28 and TRBJ2-1, with a weak D call TRBD2 (5 bases). With 2 bases removed from V and 5 bases from J, the gap between germline ends came to 22 bases. This CDR3 comprises 18 residues. From germline, CDR1 is MDHEN and CDR2 SYDVKM. This CDR3 is CASSLSEGLGSLDNEQFF. DNA of the CDR3: TGTGCCAGCAGTTTAAGTGAGGGCCTGGGCTCACTAGACAATGAGCAGTTCTTC. Full variable domain (rest looked up from reference TRBV28 and TRBJ2-1): DVKVTQSSRYLVKRTGEKVFLECVQDMDHENMFWYRQDPGLGLRLIYFSYDVKMKEKGDIPEGYSVSREKKERFSLILESASTNQTSMYLCASSLSEGLGSLDNEQFFGPGTRLTVL.

Here the CDR3 DNA reads TGTGCCAGCAGCTTAGATCCAGGGGGCTATGGTGGCTACACCTTC. Protein product: CASSLDPGGYGGYTF. The V gene is TRBV11-2, the J gene TRBJ1-2; 8 bases are shared with TRBD1. V dropped 0 bases and J dropped 7; count of bases not matched to a gene: 7. This CDR3 spans 15 amino acids. Germline CDR1 reads SGHAT; CDR2 reads FQNNGV.

The chain recombines TRBV7-2 with TRBJ2-5; TRBD2 agrees at 14 bases. The CDR3 length is 16 residues. Germline CDR1 reads SGHTA; CDR2 reads FQGNSA. The V segment lost 3 bases and the J segment 5 bases; nucleotides outside the gene matches: 5. The CDR3 DNA reads as TGTGCCAGCAGCTTCGGACTAGCGGGGGGTTGGGAGACCCAGTACTTC. Amino acid sequence: CASSFGLAGGWETQYF.

The rearrangement links TRBV10-3 to TRBJ1-2; no reliable D call. V gave up 4 bases and J gave up 1 base, with 10 bases separating them. Germline V gene lookup returns CDR1 ENHRY and CDR2 SYGVKD. The CDR3 is 14 amino acids. CDR3 DNA sequence: TGTGCCATCAGTGGGGTCACAGATAACTATGGCTACACCTTC. Its translation: CAISGVTDNYGYTF.

The rearrangement links TRBV9 to TRBJ1-2; D is possibly TRBD1 (6 bases). This CDR3 spans 14 amino acids. Germline assignment: CDR1 SGDLS and CDR2 YYNGEE. V was pared by 0 bases and J by 3 bases, with 9 bases between. CDR3 residues: CASSVADRDYGYTF. DNA of the CDR3: TGTGCCAGCAGCGTAGCGGACAGAGACTATGGCTACACCTTC.

The V call is TRBV5-6, the J call TRBJ1-1; the match to TRBD1 covers 7 bases. The CDR3 contains 14 residues. Germline CDR1 SGHDT, CDR2 YYEEEE. Trimming cost V 4 bases and J 5 bases; bases outside gene matches: 8. Here the CDR3 reads CASSPETGRTEAFF. CDR3 coding DNA: TGTGCCAGCAGCCCTGAGACAGGGCGGACTGAAGCTTTCTTT.

V usage is TRBV6-5 and J usage is TRBJ2-5; D may be TRBD2 (6 bases). V lost 3 bases, J lost 4 bases, and 15 bases lay in between. Germline-derived CDR1 and CDR2 are MNHEY and SVGAGI. This CDR3 comprises 15 residues. CDR3 amino acids: CASSYATAGSETQYF. DNA for the CDR3: TGTGCCAGCAGTTATGCGACCGCGGGGTCAGAGACCCAGTACTTC.

The CDR3 region is CASSPSEGVSSNSPLHF. The CDR3, as DNA: TGTGCCAGCTCACCAAGTGAGGGCGTCTCCTCAAATTCACCCCTCCACTTT. The genes are TRBV18 and TRBJ1-6; D is unclear. This CDR3 region has 17 residues. V was trimmed by 2 bases and J by 7 bases, leaving 18 bases between them. Per the germline V gene, CDR1 is KGHSH and CDR2 is LQKENI.

The chain recombines TRBV5-1 with TRBJ2-3; 14 positions agree with TRBD2. The CDR3 has 16 residues. Germline-derived CDR1 and CDR2 are SGHRS and YFSETQ. J gave up 4 bases and V 3 bases, and 4 bases lay outside the gene matches. The CDR3 protein is CASSSSTSGGADTQYF. For the CDR3, the DNA is TGCGCCAGCAGCTCATCGACTAGCGGGGGGGCAGATACGCAGTATTTT.

The table lists this clone with a few counts. The genes are TRBV30 and TRBJ1-6; D call uncertain. There are 12 residues in the CDR3. CDR1 and CDR2 from the germline V gene are GTSNPN and SVGIG (reference sequence). V was trimmed by 2 bases and J by 7 bases, leaving 6 bases between them. The CDR3 sequence is CAWSRENSPLHF. The CDR3 coding sequence is TGTGCCTGGAGTAGGGAGAATTCACCCCTCCACTTT.

The genes are TRBV14 and TRBJ2-3; TRBD1 aligns across 7 bases. The V segment lost 4 bases and the J segment 2 bases; nucleotides outside the gene matches: 3. The V gene's germline CDR1 is SGHDN and CDR2 FVKESK. This CDR3 has 14 residues. CDR3 in DNA: TGTGCCAGCAGCCCGGGACAGAACACAGATACGCAGTATTTT. The encoded protein is CASSPGQNTDTQYF.

V usage is TRBV6-5 and J usage is TRBJ1-2; D is possibly TRBD1 (6 bases). Germline lookup yields CDR1 MNHEY and CDR2 SVGAGI. V lost 4 bases and J lost 8, with 14 bases in between. The CDR3 length is 13 residues. The DNA for the CDR3 is TGTGCCAGCAGTTCCAGGGGCGGTTGGGGCTACACCTTC. This codes for CASSSRGGWGYTF.

The chain combines TRBV9 with TRBJ1-5; no clear D. V dropped 0 bases and J dropped 4 bases, with 11 bases sitting between them. This CDR3 is 15 amino acids long. The germline CDR1 and CDR2 sequences are SGDLS and YYNGEE. CDR3 residues: CASSVEGGLNQPQHF. The CDR3 DNA is TGTGCCAGCAGCGTAGAAGGAGGGTTGAATCAGCCCCAGCATTTT.

The chain recombines TRBV5-6 with TRBJ2-7, with a weak D call TRBD2 (5 bases). The CDR3 covers 14 residues. Germline V gene lookup returns CDR1 SGHDT and CDR2 YYEEEE. Deletions cut 4 bases from V and 3 bases from J, with 14 bases between. The CDR3 coding sequence is TGTGCCAGCAGCCCTGTTCGGGGAGACTACGAGCAGTACTTC. Its protein is CASSPVRGDYEQYF.

The chain recombines TRBV11-2 with TRBJ1-3, with D tentatively TRBD1 (6 bases). Germline V CDR1 and CDR2: SGHAT, FQNNGV. The CDR3 is 18 residues long. V was shortened by 4 bases and J by 0 bases, with 19 bases between the two germline ends. The CDR3 loop is CASSSAHGGLFSGNTIYF. DNA of the CDR3: TGTGCCAGCAGCTCCGCGCACGGGGGGCTCTTCTCTGGAAACACCATATATTTT.